The TCR beta chain described here comes from a study of blood T cell repertoires in COVID-19. Generated by immunoSEQ multiplex PCR, the TCRdb table keeps only in-frame clones and is missing some. Of roughly 48,000 clones listed, 93% are singletons. Enrolled during active infection, Seattle patients were then followed longitudinally. Per germline, CDR1 SGHTA and CDR2 FQGNSA. The CDR3 sequence is 13 residues long. V was clipped by 3 bases and J by 10 bases; unmatched bases: 5. This TCR came from a man aged 55-75 years with COVID-19, enrolled during active disease. This rearrangement joins TRBV7-2 to TRBJ2-7; TRBD2 matches at 11 bases. Specimen: peripheral blood. CDR3 sequence reads: CASSFRLAGTQYF. In DNA, the CDR3 is TGTGCCAGCAGCTTCCGACTAGCGGGAACACAGTACTTC.